This T cell receptor beta chain originates from a study of blood T cell repertoires in COVID-19. The CDR3 contains 17 residues. Trimming cost V 4 bases and J 0 bases; bases outside gene matches: 10. Germline V gene lookup returns CDR1 SGHRS and CDR2 YFSETQ. Sequenced by immunoSEQ multiplex PCR; TCRdb stores in-frame clones only, minus some. Of about 120,000 clones in the sample, just over 85% are singletons; the top ten hold 4% to 5.5%. The sequence was collected from a man aged 40-50 years with acute or convalescent COVID-19. The chain employs TRBV5-1 and TRBJ1-1, with TRBD1 matching over 9 bases. The sample was peripheral blood. As DNA, the CDR3 is TGCGCCAGCAGCCGGGAGGGACAGGGCACTTTGAACACTGAAGCTTTCTTT. This sequence encodes CASSREGQGTLNTEAFF.